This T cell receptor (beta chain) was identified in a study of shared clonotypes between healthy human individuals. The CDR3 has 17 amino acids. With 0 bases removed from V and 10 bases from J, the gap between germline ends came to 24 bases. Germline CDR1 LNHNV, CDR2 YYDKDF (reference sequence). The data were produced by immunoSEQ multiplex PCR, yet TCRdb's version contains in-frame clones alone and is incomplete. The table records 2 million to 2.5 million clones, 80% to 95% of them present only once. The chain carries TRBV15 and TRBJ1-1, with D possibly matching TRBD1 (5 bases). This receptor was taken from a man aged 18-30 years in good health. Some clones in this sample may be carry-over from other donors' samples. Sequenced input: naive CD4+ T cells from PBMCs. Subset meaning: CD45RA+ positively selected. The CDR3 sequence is CATSRDRPEGPFLRAFF. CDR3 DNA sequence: TGTGCCACCAGCAGAGATCGCCCGGAGGGACCTTTTTTAAGAGCTTTCTTT.